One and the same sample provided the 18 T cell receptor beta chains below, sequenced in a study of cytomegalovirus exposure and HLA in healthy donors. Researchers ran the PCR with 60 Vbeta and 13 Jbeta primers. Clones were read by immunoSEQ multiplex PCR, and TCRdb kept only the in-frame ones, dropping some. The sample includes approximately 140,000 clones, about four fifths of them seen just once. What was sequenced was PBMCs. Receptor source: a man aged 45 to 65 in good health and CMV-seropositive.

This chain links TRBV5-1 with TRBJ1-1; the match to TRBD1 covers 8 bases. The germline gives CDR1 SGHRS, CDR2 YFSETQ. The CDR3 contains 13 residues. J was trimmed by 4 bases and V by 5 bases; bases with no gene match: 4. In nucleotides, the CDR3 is TGCGCCAGCAGGGGACAGGTCAGCACTGAAGCTTTCTTT. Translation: CASRGQVSTEAFF.

The CDR3 DNA reads TGCGCCAGCAGCCAAGCCCGGAGTGAAAAACTGTTTTTT. Its protein product is CASSQARSEKLFF. This chain links TRBV4-1 with TRBJ1-4; D gene ambiguous. The V end was cut by 1 base, the J end by 7 bases, with 7 bases between. The CDR3 runs 13 residues. Germline CDR1 and CDR2: MGHRA and YSYEKL.

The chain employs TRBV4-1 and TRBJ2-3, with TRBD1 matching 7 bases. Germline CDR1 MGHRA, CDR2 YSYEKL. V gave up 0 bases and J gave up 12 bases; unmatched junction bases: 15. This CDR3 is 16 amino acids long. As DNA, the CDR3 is TGCGCCAGCAGCCAAGATCGACATACAAAGGGACAGAATCAGTATTTT. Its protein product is CASSQDRHTKGQNQYF.

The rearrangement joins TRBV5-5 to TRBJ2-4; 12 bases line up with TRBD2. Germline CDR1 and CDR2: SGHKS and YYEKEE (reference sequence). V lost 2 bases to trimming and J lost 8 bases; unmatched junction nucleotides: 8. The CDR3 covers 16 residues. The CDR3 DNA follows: TGTGCCAGCAGCTTCCAGACTAGCGGGAGTTCGGACATTCAGTACTTC. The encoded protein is CASSFQTSGSSDIQYF.

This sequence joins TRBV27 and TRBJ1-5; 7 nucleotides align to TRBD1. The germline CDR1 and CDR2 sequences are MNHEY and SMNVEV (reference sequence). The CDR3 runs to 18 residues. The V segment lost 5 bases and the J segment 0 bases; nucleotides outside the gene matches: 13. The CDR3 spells CASSPLQGREYSNQPQHF. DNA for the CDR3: TGTGCCAGCAGTCCATTACAGGGGCGGGAATATAGCAATCAGCCCCAGCATTTT.

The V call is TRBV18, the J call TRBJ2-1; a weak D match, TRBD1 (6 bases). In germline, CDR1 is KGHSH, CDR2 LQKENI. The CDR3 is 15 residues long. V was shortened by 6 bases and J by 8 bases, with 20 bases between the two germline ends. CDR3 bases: TGTGCCAGCTCCCCTTCAATCGTACAGGGCCATGAGCAGTTCTTC. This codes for CASSPSIVQGHEQFF.

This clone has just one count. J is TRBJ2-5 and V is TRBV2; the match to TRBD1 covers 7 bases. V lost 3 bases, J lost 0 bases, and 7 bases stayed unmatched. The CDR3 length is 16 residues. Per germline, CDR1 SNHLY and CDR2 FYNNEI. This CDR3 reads CASSDVTGLYQETQYF. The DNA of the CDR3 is TGTGCCAGCAGTGACGTGACAGGGTTGTACCAAGAGACCCAGTACTTC.

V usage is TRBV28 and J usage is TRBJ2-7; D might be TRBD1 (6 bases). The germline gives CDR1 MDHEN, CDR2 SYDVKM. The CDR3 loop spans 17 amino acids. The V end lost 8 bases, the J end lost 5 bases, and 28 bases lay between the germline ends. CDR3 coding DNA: TGTGCCAGCGGCTCTATCAGTTTTCGGACAGAGTACCACGAGCAGTACTTC. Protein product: CASGSISFRTEYHEQYF.

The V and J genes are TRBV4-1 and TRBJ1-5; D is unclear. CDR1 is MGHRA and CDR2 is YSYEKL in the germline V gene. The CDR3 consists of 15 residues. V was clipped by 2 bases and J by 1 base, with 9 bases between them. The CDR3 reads CASSQMSGSNQPQHF. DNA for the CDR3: TGCGCCAGCAGCCAAATGTCGGGAAGCAATCAGCCCCAGCATTTT.

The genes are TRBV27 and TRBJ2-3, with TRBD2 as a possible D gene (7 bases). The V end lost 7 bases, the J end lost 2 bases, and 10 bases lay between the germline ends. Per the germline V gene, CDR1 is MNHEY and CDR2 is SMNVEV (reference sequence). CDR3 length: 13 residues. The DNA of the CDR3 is TGTGCCAGCACGGGGGGCCTCACAGATACGCAGTATTTT. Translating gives CASTGGLTDTQYF.

CDR3 DNA sequence: TGTGCCAGCGGACTTTCCGGAGCTAAAAATTCACCCCTCCACTTT. Translated: CASGLSGAKNSPLHF. The chain links TRBV7-8 to TRBJ1-6; the D is unclear. The CDR3 loop spans 15 amino acids. Per the germline V gene, CDR1 is SGHVS and CDR2 is FQNEAQ. The ends were cut back, 8 bases at V and 7 bases at J, with 18 bases in the middle.

The CDR3 reads CASSLAVDTQYF. The CDR3 nucleotides are TGCGCCAGCAGCTTGGCGGTAGATACGCAGTATTTT. The chain links TRBV5-1 to TRBJ2-3; D ambiguous. The V gene lost 0 bases and the J gene lost 5 bases, with 4 bases spanning the gap. The CDR3 sequence is 12 residues long. Germline assignment: CDR1 SGHRS and CDR2 YFSETQ.

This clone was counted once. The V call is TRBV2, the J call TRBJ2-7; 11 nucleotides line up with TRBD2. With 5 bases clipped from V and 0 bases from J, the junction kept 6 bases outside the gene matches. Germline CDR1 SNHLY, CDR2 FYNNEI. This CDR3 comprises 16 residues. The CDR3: CASSQGLAESSYEQYF. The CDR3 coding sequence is TGTGCCAGCAGTCAGGGACTAGCGGAAAGCTCCTACGAGCAGTACTTC.

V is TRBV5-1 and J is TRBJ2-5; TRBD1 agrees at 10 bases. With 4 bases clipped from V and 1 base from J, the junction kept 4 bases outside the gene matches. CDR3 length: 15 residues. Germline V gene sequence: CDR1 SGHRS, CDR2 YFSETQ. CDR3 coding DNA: TGCGCCAGCAGCGGGGACAGGGGTTTCCAAGAGACCCAGTACTTC. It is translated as CASSGDRGFQETQYF.

CDR3 residues: CASQDSYNEQFF. The CDR3 DNA sequence: TGTGCCAGCCAGGACTCCTACAATGAGCAGTTCTTC. The V call is TRBV2, the J call TRBJ2-1; D gene ambiguous. Trimming shortened V by 8 bases and J by 0 bases, and 5 bases separated the two germline ends. Looked up from germline, CDR1 is SNHLY and CDR2 is FYNNEI. The CDR3 has 12 residues.

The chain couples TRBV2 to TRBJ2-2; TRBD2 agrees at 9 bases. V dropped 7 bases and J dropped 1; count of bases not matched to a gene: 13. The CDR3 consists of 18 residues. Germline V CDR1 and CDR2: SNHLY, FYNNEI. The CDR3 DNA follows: TGTGCCAGCAATTCGCTAGCGGGATCAACCCGGAACACCGGGGAGCTGTTTTTT. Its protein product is CASNSLAGSTRNTGELFF.

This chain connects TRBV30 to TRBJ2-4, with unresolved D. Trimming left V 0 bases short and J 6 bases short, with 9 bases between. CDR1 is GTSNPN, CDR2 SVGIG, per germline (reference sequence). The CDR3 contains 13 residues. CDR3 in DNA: TGTGCCTGGAGTGTAGCCGGGTTAAACATTCAGTACTTC. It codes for CAWSVAGLNIQYF. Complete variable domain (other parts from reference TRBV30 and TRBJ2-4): SQTIHQWPATLVQPVGSPLSLECTVEGTSNPNLYWYRQAAGRGLQLLFYSVGIGQISSEVPQNLSASRPQDRQFILSSKKLLLSDSGFYLCAWSVAGLNIQYFGAGTRLSVL.

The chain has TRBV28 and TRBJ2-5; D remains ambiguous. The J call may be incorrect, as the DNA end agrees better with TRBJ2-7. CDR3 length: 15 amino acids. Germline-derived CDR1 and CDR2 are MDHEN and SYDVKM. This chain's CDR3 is CASSFAAANTYEQYF. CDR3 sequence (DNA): TGTGCCAGCAGTTTCGCGGCAGCTAACACCTACGAGCAGTACTTC.